This T cell receptor beta chain was captured by sequencing in a study of blood T cell repertoires in COVID-19. Study as a whole: Whether acute or convalescent, the COVID-19 samples came from the United States, Italy and Spain. From T cells, B-cell-depleted T cells, or PBMCs came the material, which was cDNA or gDNA.

A word on this clone: Other nucleotide sequences in the sample specify the same CDR3.

Assay: immunoSEQ multiplex PCR; the TCRdb copy retains only in-frame clones and omits some. This table holds about 120,000 clones, 70% to 80% found once. The CDR3 contains 14 residues. Germline V lookup: CDR1 SGHTA, CDR2 FQGNSA. Trimming stripped 1 base from V and 4 bases from J, with 8 bases between. The sequence came from a woman aged 60 to 75 with acute or convalescent COVID-19. The chain employs TRBV7-2 and TRBJ1-5; possibly TRBD1 for D (5 bases). Sample: peripheral blood. CDR3 bases: TGTGCCAGCAGCTTAGGGGGGGGGAATCAGCCCCAGCATTTT. It yields the protein CASSLGGGNQPQHF.